One sample yielded the 11 T cell receptor beta chains listed below, sequenced in a study of regulatory T cells in long-lasting Graves disease. To make TCR beta libraries, researchers used iRepertoire HTBI primers and Arm-PCR of CDR3 regions. TCRdb re-analysed the multiplex PCR reads in MiXCR, keeping a single row per CDR3 protein. The sample includes roughly 400,000 distinct CDR3 sequences, about 16% seen only once; the top ten take about a quarter. Time point noted: newly diagnosed GD, antithyroid drugs for less than 3 months. The TCR library was prepared using RNA isolated from PBMCs. The sample also formed part of further work on T cells in Graves' hyperthyroidism and ophthalmopathy.

The sequences come from peripheral blood mononuclear cells (PBMCs), collected at new diagnosis, from a patient treated with antithyroid drugs. These receptor sequences come from a woman under 30 with Graves disease.

This clonotype came up a few times. CDR3 loop: CASSQAGENTEAFF. Written as DNA, the CDR3 is TGTGCCAGCAGCCAAGCAGGGGAGAACACTGAAGCTTTCTTT. The chain links TRBV3-1 to TRBJ1-1, with D perhaps TRBD1 (6 bases). This CDR3 is built from 14 residues. From germline, CDR1 is LGHDT and CDR2 YNNKEL (reference sequence). With 1 base removed from V and 1 base from J, the gap between germline ends came to 7 bases.

This clonotype was recorded many times. One end of the junction is discordant with germline, which a read error may explain. This chain uses TRBV3-1 with TRBJ2-7; possible D gene TRBD1, 6 bases. The CDR3 has 12 amino acids. CDR1 and CDR2 from the germline V gene are LGHDT and YNNKEL (reference sequence). CDR3 loop: CASSQGGQKVIF. In DNA, the CDR3 is TGTGCCAGCAGCCAAGGAGGACAGAAAGTGATATTC.

V is TRBV12-3 or TRBV12-4 and J is TRBJ1-6, with no clear D. The CDR3 runs to 12 residues. Trimming pared 4 bases from V and 9 bases from J, leaving 7 bases between. CDR3 sequence: CASSSGGSPLHF. In DNA form, the CDR3 reads TGTGCCAGCAGTTCGGGCGGTTCACCCCTCCACTTT.

CDR3 region: CASSSGISGANKAETQYF. Here the CDR3 DNA reads TGCGCCAGCAGCTCGGGGATCTCTGGCGCGAACAAAGCCGAGACCCAGTACTTC. This chain uses TRBV5-1 with TRBJ2-5, with D possibly being TRBD2 (5 bases). Trimming took 3 bases from V and 5 from J, leaving 26 bases between them. Germline V gene lookup returns CDR1 SGHRS and CDR2 YFSETQ. The length of the CDR3 is 18 residues.

The rearrangement joins TRBV9 to TRBJ1-2, with TRBD1 matching over 7 bases. Germline loops: CDR1 SGDLS, CDR2 YYNGEE. CDR3 size: 15 residues. V gave up 1 base and J gave up 2 bases; unmatched junction bases: 5. CDR3 nucleotide sequence: TGTGCCAGCAGCGTACACGACAGGGCCAACTATGGCTACACCTTC. Amino acids: CASSVHDRANYGYTF.

The CDR3 nucleotides are TGTGCCAGCAGTGTGGGACAGGGAGTAACCTATAATTCACCCCTCCACTTT. It specifies CASSVGQGVTYNSPLHF. V and J are TRBV2 and TRBJ1-6; 9 nucleotides agree with TRBD1. The ends lost 4 bases at V and 2 bases at J; junction bases unmatched: 6. Germline values: CDR1 SNHLY, CDR2 FYNNEI. CDR3 length: 17 amino acids.

This clonotype showed up many times. The chain joins TRBV10-1 to TRBJ2-1, with unresolved D. The CDR3 is 14 residues long. The germline V and J ends were trimmed by 0 bases and 8 bases, with 11 bases remaining between them. Germline V gene lookup returns CDR1 WNHNN and CDR2 SYGVQD (reference sequence). CDR3: CASSESPSMDEQFF. The CDR3 DNA follows: TGCGCCAGCAGTGAGTCGCCTTCGATGGATGAGCAGTTCTTC.

This clonotype was detected many times. V is TRBV6-5 and J is TRBJ2-1; D is unresolved. V was clipped by 0 bases and J by 12 bases, with 12 bases between them. CDR1 and CDR2 from the germline V gene are MNHEY and SVGAGI. The CDR3 covers 13 residues. This chain's CDR3 is CASSYSSSEGQFF. In DNA, the CDR3 is TGTGCCAGCAGTTACTCGAGTTCAGAAGGGCAGTTCTTC.

This clonotype was counted many times. This chain uses TRBV5-1 with TRBJ1-1, with 7 bases fitting TRBD1. Germline CDR1 reads SGHRS; CDR2 reads YFSETQ. This CDR3 is built from 12 residues. The junction had 2 bases not matched to a gene; V was cut back by 2 bases and J by 7 bases. The CDR3 here is CASSFGTDEAFF. CDR3 sequence (DNA): TGCGCCAGCAGCTTCGGGACAGATGAAGCTTTCTTT.

This clonotype has just a few counts. The rearrangement links TRBV20-1 to TRBJ2-1; 7 bases fit TRBD2. With V trimmed by 3 bases and J by 5 bases, 4 bases remained unmatched. Germline loops: CDR1 DFQATT, CDR2 SNEGSKA (reference sequence). The CDR3 spans 13 residues. The CDR3 nucleotides are TGCAGTGCTAGCGGGAGGTCACACAATGAGCAGTTCTTC. The encoded protein is CSASGRSHNEQFF.

This clonotype turned up a few times. The chain joins TRBV27 to TRBJ1-1, with TRBD1 as a possible D gene (5 bases). This CDR3 is 18 amino acids long. The germline gives CDR1 MNHEY, CDR2 SMNVEV (reference sequence). V was trimmed by 2 bases and J by 1 base, leaving 20 bases between them. The chain's CDR3 is CASSLEPPRLGTNTEAFF. CDR3 in DNA: TGTGCCAGCAGTTTAGAGCCACCCCGACTAGGGACGAACACTGAAGCTTTCTTT.